The source of this TCR beta chain is a study of early T cells in non-severe SARS-CoV-2 infection. Study-wide background: Bulk RNA from unsorted whole blood was sequenced; chains were unpaired.

This clonotype has a handful of counts. The V end lost 0 bases, the J end lost 4 bases, and 8 bases lay between the germline ends. The CDR3 length is 14 residues. Germline CDR1 reads SGDLS; CDR2 reads YYNGEE. Individual cDNA molecules were tagged with unique molecular identifiers. A single record per CDR3 protein comes from TCRdb applying MiXCR to the 5' RACE reads. The sample shows under 60,000 distinct CDR3 sequences, 8% of them seen only once. The specimen was whole blood. The receptor's source is an adult who was a healthcare worker with PCR-confirmed SARS-CoV-2 infection or an uninfected control (not recorded which). This rearrangement joins TRBV9 to TRBJ1-5; D gene uncertain. The CDR3 nucleotides are TGTGCCAGCAGCGTAGGATCAGCGAATCAGCCCCAGCATTTT. Encoded protein: CASSVGSANQPQHF.